The 13 T cell receptor beta chains presented below share a single source sample, sequenced in a study of T cells expressing NK-cell markers. TCRdb reprocessed the 5' RACE reads and keeps a single row for each CDR3 protein, giving no DNA. This sample's table has 500,000 to 600,000 distinct CDR3 sequences. The sequenced material came from blood T cells: a sorted CD56 or NKG2C T cell subset, CD4+ or CD8+ T cells, or bulk PBMC T cells (not recorded which). All receptors derive from a man aged 18 to 35 in good health.

This chain joins TRBV12-3 or TRBV12-4 and TRBJ2-1; lacking DNA, the TRBD1 call made by TCRdb goes unchecked. The CDR3 is made up of 15 amino acids. CDR3 loop: CASSMDREYLHEQFF.

The chain recombines TRBV30 with TRBJ1-2. CDR1 and CDR2 (germline): GTSNPN, SVGIG (reference sequence). This CDR3 is built from 14 residues. This CDR3 is CAWSPLDGYYGYTF.

CDR3 region: CSASNSGDFASYNSPLHF. The chain employs TRBV20-1 and TRBJ1-6; TCRdb names TRBD1, which stays unverified in the absence of DNA. The germline V gene has CDR1 DFQATT and CDR2 SNEGSKA (reference sequence). There are 18 residues in the CDR3.

CDR3 protein: CATSAPGLAGVVEQFF. This chain uses TRBV24-1 with TRBJ2-1; TCRdb picks TRBD2, but there is no DNA to check that call. Germline V CDR1 and CDR2: KGHDR, SFDVKD. The CDR3 length is 16 residues.

V usage is TRBV7-2 and J usage is TRBJ2-7; TCRdb's assignment of TRBD1 cannot be checked, as there is no DNA. Germline loops: CDR1 SGHTA, CDR2 FQGNSA. The CDR3 loop spans 15 amino acids. CDR3 sequence reads: CASSRQGIGSYEQYF.

The CDR3 is CASSPRQPSDYEQYF. The chain recombines TRBV12-3 or TRBV12-4 with TRBJ2-7; there is no DNA to check the TCRdb D call of TRBD1. This CDR3 is 15 amino acids long.

V usage is TRBV7-3 and J usage is TRBJ2-4; there is no DNA to check the TCRdb D call of TRBD2. The CDR3 runs to 21 residues. Germline values: CDR1 SGHTA, CDR2 FQGTGA. CDR3 protein: CASSPDEGREGFALAKNIQYF.

The gene calls are TRBV25-1 and TRBJ1-6; TCRdb picks TRBD1, but there is no DNA to check that call. From germline, CDR1 is MGHDK and CDR2 SYGVNS. The CDR3 extends over 17 amino acids. CDR3 sequence: CASSDQTAAGQGLALHF.

V is TRBV12-3 or TRBV12-4 and J is TRBJ2-2. This CDR3 is built from 15 residues. The CDR3 sequence: CASRPSAKNTGELFF.

V gene TRBV7-8 combines with J gene TRBJ2-3. CDR3 length: 14 residues. Germline assignment: CDR1 SGHVS and CDR2 FQNEAQ. The chain's CDR3 is CASSLMTSTDTQYF. The variable domain in full, with the rest retrieved from reference TRBV7-8 and TRBJ2-3, is GAGVSQSPRYKVAKRGQDVALRCDPISGHVSLFWYQQALGQGPEFLTYFQNEAQLDKSGLPSDRFFAERPEGSVSTLKIQRTQQEDSAVYLCASSLMTSTDTQYFGPGTRLTVL.

This chain's CDR3 is CASSLSLAGGQNIQYF. This chain uses TRBV11-2 with TRBJ2-4; checking the TCRdb D call of TRBD2 is not possible without DNA. The CDR3 contains 16 residues. Germline assignment: CDR1 SGHAT and CDR2 FQNNGV. Based on the CDR3 plus reference TRBV11-2 and TRBJ2-4, the full variable domain is EAGVAQSPRYKIIEKRQSVAFWCNPISGHATLYWYQQILGQGPKLLIQFQNNGVVDDSQLPKDRFSAERLKGVDSTLKIQPAKLEDSAVYLCASSLSLAGGQNIQYFGAGTRLSVL.

The CDR3 is CASGDLVNEQFF. V and J are TRBV25-1 and TRBJ2-1. Germline assignment: CDR1 MGHDK and CDR2 SYGVNS. The CDR3 length is 12 residues.

The chain employs TRBV20-1 and TRBJ2-3; with no DNA, the TCRdb D assignment of TRBD1 cannot be verified. In germline, CDR1 is DFQATT, CDR2 SNEGSKA (reference sequence). The CDR3 extends over 15 amino acids. Here the CDR3 reads CSARAPGHLTDTQYF.